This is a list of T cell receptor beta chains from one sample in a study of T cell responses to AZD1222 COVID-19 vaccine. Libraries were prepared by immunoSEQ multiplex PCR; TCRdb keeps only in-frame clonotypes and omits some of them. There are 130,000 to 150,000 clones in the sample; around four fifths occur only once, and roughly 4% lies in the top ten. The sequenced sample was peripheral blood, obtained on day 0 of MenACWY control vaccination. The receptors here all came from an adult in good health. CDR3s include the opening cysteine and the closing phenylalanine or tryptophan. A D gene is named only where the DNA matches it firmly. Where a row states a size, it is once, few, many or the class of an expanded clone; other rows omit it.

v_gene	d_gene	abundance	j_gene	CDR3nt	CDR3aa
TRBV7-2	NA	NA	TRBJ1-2	TGTGCCAGCAGCCCAGGCCCAAGTCGACCCTATGGCTACACCTTC	CASSPGPSRPYGYTF
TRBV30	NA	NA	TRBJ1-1	TGTGCCTGGTTACGGGGGGCGGACACTGAAGCTTTCTTT	CAWLRGADTEAFF
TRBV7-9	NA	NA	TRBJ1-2	TGTGCCAGCAGCCGTGCGGATGGAGTCGATGGCTACACCTTC	CASSRADGVDGYTF
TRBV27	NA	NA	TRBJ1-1	TGTGCCAGCAGTTTATCCCTCTCGGTGAACACTGAAGCTTTCTTT	CASSLSLSVNTEAFF
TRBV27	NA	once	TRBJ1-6	TGTGCCAGCAGGTTCCTGGACAGCTCAAATTCACCCCTCCACTTT	CASRFLDSSNSPLHF
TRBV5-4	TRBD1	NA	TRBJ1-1	TGTGCCAGCAGCTTTCCGGGACAGGGCGGCACTGAAGCTTTCTTT	CASSFPGQGGTEAFF
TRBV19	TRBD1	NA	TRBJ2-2	TGTGCCAGTAGTACTGACAGGGAGTCGCACCGGGAGCTGTTTTTT	CASSTDRESHRELFF
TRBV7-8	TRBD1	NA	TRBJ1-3	TGTGCCAGCAGCCGTATTGACAGGGGGGACACCATATATTTT	CASSRIDRGDTIYF
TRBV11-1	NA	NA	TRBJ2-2	TGTGCCAGCAGCTCGGGGCTCGCGAACACCGGGGAGCTGTTTTTT	CASSSGLANTGELFF
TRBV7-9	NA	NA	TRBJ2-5	TGTGCCAGCAGCTCCGTCGACGGACAAGAGACCCAGTACTTC	CASSSVDGQETQYF
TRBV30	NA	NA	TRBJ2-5	TGTGCCTGGAGTACCGGACAGTATCTCCAAGAGACCCAGTACTTC	CAWSTGQYLQETQYF
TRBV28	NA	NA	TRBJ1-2	TGTGCCAGCAGTTGGCGGCAGGGCTACACCTTC	CASSWRQGYTF
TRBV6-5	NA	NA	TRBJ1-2	TGTGCCAGCAGTTTGGGGGACCGAGCTAACTATGGCTACACCTTC	CASSLGDRANYGYTF
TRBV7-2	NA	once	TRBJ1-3	TGTGCCAGCAGCCTTATCCTACAGGGCCCTGGAAACACCATATATTTT	CASSLILQGPGNTIYF
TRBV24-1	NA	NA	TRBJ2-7	TGTGCCACCAGCCTGACAGCTACCTCCTACGAGCAGTACTTC	CATSLTATSYEQYF
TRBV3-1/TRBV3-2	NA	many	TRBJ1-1	TGTGCCAGCAGCTGGAACACTGAAGCTTTCTTT	CASSWNTEAFF
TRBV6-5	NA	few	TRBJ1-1	TGTGCCAGCACCCTGACACCTAGGAACACTGAAGCTTTCTTT	CASTLTPRNTEAFF
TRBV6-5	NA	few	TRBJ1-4	TGTGCCAGCAGTCCTACGAACTATAATGAAAAACTGTTTTTT	CASSPTNYNEKLFF
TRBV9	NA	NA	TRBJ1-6	TGTGCCAGCAGCGAGGACAGCCGACCTTCACCCCTCCACTTT	CASSEDSRPSPLHF
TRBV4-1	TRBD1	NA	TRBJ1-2	TGCGCCAGCAGACTCGACAGGGCGTCCGTCTTGTCTGGCTACACCTTC	CASRLDRASVLSGYTF
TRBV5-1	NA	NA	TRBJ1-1	TGCGCCAGCAGCTCCCTAGGACGAACAAACACTGAAGCTTTCTTT	CASSSLGRTNTEAFF
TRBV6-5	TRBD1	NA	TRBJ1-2	TGTGCCAGCAGGGGGACAGGGGGATCCTATGGCTACACCTTC	CASRGTGGSYGYTF
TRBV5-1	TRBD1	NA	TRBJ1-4	TGCGCCAGCAGCCCGGGACAGGGGGGAGCTGAAAAACTGTTTTTT	CASSPGQGGAEKLFF
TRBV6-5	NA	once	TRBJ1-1	TGTGCCAGCAGTTACTCTGAAGGCCCCACTGAAGCTTTCTTT	CASSYSEGPTEAFF
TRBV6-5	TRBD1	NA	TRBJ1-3	TGTGCCACCGGGACAGACCGGAACACCATATATTTT	CATGTDRNTIYF
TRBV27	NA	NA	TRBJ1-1	TGTGCCAGCAGTTTATCCCCCAGGTTGTACACTGAAGCTTTCTTT	CASSLSPRLYTEAFF
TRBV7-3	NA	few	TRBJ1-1	TGTGCCAGCAGCTTAACCTTAGAGAGCAACACTGAAGCTTTCTTT	CASSLTLESNTEAFF
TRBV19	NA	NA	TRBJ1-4	TGTGCCAGTAGTACCCGCCCGTCTTTTAATGAAAAACTGTTTTTT	CASSTRPSFNEKLFF
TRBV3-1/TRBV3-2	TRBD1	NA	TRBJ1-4	TGTGCCAGCAGCCGAGGGACAGGGCTTGAGGCGACTAATGAAAAACTGTTTTTT	CASSRGTGLEATNEKLFF
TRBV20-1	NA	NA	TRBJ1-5	TGCAGTGCTAGTGCCCCCGGGCAGCCCCAGCATTTT	CSASAPGQPQHF
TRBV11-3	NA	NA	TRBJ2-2	TGTGCCAGCAGCTTAAGGGGACAGAACACCGGGGAGCTGTTTTTT	CASSLRGQNTGELFF
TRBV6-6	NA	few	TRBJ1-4	TGTGCCAGCAGCACGGGGGGCGCCGAGAAACTGTTTTTT	CASSTGGAEKLFF
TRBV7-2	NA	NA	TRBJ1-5	TGTGCCAGCAGCCTCGGGGGTACCTTCAATCAGCCCCAGCATTTT	CASSLGGTFNQPQHF
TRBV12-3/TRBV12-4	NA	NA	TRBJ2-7	TGTGCCAGCAGCCCCGGGCAGAACGAGCAGTACTTC	CASSPGQNEQYF
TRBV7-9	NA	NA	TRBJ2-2	TGTGCCAGCGGAACAGGCTCGAACACCGGGGAGCTGTTTTTT	CASGTGSNTGELFF
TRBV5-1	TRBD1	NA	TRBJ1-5	TGCGCCAGCAGCGAGGGACAGGGTGAACAGCCCCAGCATTTT	CASSEGQGEQPQHF
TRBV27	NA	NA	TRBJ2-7	TGTGCCAGCAGTGTACAGGGCCCGGCCTACGAGCAGTACTTC	CASSVQGPAYEQYF
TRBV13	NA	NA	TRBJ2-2	TGTGCCAGCAGCCTAAGGGGTGGTGGGACCGGGGAGCTGTTTTTT	CASSLRGGGTGELFF
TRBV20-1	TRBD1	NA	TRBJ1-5	TGCAGTGCTAGTATGACAGGGGAGACGCCCCAGCATTTT	CSASMTGETPQHF
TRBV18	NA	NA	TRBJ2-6	TGTGCCAGCTCACCAATCACAGCTACAAACTCTGGGGCCAACGTCCTGACTTTC	CASSPITATNSGANVLTF
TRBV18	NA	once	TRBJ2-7	TGTGCCAGCTCACCGGGCAGGTCGGGCTACGAGCAGTACTTC	CASSPGRSGYEQYF
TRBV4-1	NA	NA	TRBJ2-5	TGCGCCAGCAGCCAAGAGAGACCGGGACAAGAGACCCAGTACTTC	CASSQERPGQETQYF
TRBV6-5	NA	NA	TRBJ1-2	TGTGCCAGCAGTCACGACCTCAGCTATGGCTACACCTTC	CASSHDLSYGYTF
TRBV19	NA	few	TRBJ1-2	TGTGCCAGTAGTATAGGCGCAGGGCGCTATGGCTACACCTTC	CASSIGAGRYGYTF
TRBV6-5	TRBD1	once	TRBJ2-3	TGTGCCAGCAGGACAGGGGGCGCCGGAACAGATACGCAGTATTTT	CASRTGGAGTDTQYF
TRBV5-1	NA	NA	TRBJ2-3	TGCGCCAGCAGCATCTTAGCGGAACGGGGCACAGATACGCAGTATTTT	CASSILAERGTDTQYF
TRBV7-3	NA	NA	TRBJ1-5	TGTGCCAGCGCGGGGGGCCCCAATCAGCCCCAGCATTTT	CASAGGPNQPQHF
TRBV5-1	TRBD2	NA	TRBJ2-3	TGCGCCAGCAGCTTAAGGACTAGCGGGGGGGCGACTAGCACAGATACGCAGTATTTT	CASSLRTSGGATSTDTQYF
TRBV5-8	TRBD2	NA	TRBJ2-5	TGTGCCAGCAGCGGATCTAGCGGGGCGGCTGGGGAGACCCAGTACTTC	CASSGSSGAAGETQYF
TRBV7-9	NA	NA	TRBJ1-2	TGTGCCAGCAGCCGTCCAGGGGTAAAGGCGGGCTATGGCTACACCTTC	CASSRPGVKAGYGYTF
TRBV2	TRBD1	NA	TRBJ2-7	TGTGCCAGCAGTGAAGGGGGGACAGGGGACTACGAGCAGTACTTC	CASSEGGTGDYEQYF
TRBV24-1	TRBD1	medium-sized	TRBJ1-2	TGTGCCACCAGCCGGACAGGATCTGGCTACACCTTC	CATSRTGSGYTF
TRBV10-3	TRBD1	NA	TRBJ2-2	TGTGCCATCAGTACAACCGGGACAGCGAACACCGGGGAGCTGTTTTTT	CAISTTGTANTGELFF
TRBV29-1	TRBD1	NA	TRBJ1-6	TGCAGCGTCGCCGATGGGACAGGGAAAAATTCACCCCTCCACTTT	CSVADGTGKNSPLHF
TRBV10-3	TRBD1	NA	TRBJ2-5	TGTGCCATCAGTGCGGGACAGGGTCTACAAGAGACCCAGTACTTC	CAISAGQGLQETQYF